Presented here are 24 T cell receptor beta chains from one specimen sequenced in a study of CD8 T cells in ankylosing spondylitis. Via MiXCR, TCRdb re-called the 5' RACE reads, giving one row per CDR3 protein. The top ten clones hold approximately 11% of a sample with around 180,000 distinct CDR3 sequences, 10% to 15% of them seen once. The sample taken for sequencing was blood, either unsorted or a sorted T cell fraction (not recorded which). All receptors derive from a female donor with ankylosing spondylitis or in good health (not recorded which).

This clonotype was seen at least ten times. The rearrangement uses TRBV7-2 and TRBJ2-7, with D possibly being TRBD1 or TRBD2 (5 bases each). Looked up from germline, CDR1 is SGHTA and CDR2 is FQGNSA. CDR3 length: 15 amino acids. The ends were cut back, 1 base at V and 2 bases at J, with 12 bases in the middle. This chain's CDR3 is CASSLGSGAAYEQYF. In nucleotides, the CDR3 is TGTGCCAGCAGCTTAGGGTCCGGGGCAGCCTACGAGCAGTACTTC.

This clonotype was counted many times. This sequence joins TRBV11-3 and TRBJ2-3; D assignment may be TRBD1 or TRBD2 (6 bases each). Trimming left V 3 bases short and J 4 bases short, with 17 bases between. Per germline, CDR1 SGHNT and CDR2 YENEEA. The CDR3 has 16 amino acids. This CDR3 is CASSFGGGRVADTQYF. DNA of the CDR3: TGTGCCAGCAGCTTTGGTGGGGGGCGAGTTGCAGATACGCAGTATTTT.

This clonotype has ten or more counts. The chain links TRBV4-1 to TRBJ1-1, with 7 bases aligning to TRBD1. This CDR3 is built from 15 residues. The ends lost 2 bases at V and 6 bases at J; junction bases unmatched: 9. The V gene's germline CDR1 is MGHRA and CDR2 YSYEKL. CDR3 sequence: CASSQQTGSSAEAFF. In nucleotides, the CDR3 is TGCGCCAGCAGCCAACAGACAGGGTCAAGCGCTGAAGCTTTCTTT.

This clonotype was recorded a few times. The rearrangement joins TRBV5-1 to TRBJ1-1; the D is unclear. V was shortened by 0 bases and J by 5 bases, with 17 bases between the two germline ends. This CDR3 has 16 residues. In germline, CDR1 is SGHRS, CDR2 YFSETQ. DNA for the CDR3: TGCGCCAGCAGCTTGGAGGTACTGGCGATTGGAACTGAAGCTTTCTTT. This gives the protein CASSLEVLAIGTEAFF.

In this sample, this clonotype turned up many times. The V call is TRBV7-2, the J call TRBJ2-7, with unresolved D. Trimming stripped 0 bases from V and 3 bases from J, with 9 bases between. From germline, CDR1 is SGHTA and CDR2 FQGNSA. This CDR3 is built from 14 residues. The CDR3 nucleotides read TGTGCCAGCAGCTTAGCTCGCGGAAACTACGAGCAGTACTTC. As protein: CASSLARGNYEQYF.

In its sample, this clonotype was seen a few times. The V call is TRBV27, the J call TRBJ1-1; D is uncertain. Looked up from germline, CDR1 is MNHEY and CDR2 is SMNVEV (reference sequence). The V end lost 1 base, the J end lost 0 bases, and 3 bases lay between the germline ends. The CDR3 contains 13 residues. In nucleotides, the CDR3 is TGTGCCAGCAGTTTATATTTGAACACTGAAGCTTTCTTT. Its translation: CASSLYLNTEAFF.

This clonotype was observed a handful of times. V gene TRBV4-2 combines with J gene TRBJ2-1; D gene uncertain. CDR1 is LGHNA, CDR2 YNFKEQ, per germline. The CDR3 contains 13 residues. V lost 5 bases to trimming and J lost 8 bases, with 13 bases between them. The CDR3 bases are TGTGCCAGCAGCTTGAGTCGGGCCGATGAGCAGTTCTTC. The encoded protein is CASSLSRADEQFF.

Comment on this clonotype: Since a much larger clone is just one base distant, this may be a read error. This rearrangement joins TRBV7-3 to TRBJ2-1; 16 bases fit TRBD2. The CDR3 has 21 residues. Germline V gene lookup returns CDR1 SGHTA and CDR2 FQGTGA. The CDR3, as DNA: TGTGCCAGCAGCTTAACCTCGGGACTAGCGGGAGGGCCTATATACTACAATGTGCAGTTCTTC. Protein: CASSLTSGLAGGPIYYNVQFF.

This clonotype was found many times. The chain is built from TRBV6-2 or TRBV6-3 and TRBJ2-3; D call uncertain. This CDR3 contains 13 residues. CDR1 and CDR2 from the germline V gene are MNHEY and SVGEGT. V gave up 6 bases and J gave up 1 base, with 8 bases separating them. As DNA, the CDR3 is TGTGCCAGCAGATGGACGGGCACAGATACGCAGTATTTT. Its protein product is CASRWTGTDTQYF.

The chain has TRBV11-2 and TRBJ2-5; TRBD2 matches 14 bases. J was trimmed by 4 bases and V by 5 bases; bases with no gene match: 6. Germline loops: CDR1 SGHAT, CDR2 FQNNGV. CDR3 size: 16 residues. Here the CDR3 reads CASSPGLAGGRETQYF. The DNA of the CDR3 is TGTGCCAGCAGCCCAGGACTAGCGGGAGGAAGAGAGACCCAGTACTTC.

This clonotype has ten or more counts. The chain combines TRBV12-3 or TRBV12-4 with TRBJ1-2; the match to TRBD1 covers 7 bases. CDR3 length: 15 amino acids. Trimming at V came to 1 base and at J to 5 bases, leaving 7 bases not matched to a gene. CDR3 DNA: TGTGCCAGCAGTTTAGAACAGGGGTATGGGTATGGCTACACCTTC. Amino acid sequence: CASSLEQGYGYGYTF.

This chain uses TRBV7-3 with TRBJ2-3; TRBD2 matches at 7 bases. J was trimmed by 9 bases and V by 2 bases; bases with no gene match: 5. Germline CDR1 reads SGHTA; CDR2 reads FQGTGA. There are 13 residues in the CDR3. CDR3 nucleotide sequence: TGTGCCAGCAGCTTACGACTAGCAGCCACGCAGTATTTT. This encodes CASSLRLAATQYF. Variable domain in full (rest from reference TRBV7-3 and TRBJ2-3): GAGVSQTPSNKVTEKGKYVELRCDPISGHTALYWYRQSLGQGPEFLIYFQGTGAADDSGLPNDRFFAVRPEGSVSTLKIQRTERGDSAVYLCASSLRLAATQYFGPGTRLTVL.

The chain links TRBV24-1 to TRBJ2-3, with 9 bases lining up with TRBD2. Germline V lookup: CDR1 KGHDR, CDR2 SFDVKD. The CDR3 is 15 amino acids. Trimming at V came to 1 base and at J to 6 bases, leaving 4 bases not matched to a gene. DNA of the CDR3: TGTGCCACCAGTGATTTCCCTGGACTAGCGGATACGCAGTATTTT. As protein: CATSDFPGLADTQYF.

The DNA for the CDR3 is TGTGCCAGCAGCTTATTACAGGGGCCGCCTGAAGCTTTCTTT. Translated, it gives CASSLLQGPPEAFF. The chain carries TRBV7-9 and TRBJ1-1; 7 nucleotides agree with TRBD1. From germline, CDR1 is SEHNR and CDR2 FQNEAQ (reference sequence). The V segment lost 2 bases and the J segment 6 bases; nucleotides outside the gene matches: 6. This CDR3 is built from 14 residues.

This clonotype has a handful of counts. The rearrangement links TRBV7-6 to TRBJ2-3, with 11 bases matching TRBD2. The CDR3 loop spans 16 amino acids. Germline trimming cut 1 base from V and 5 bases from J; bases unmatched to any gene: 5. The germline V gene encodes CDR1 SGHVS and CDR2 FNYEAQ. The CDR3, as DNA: TGTGCCAGCAGCTTAGGTATCGGACTAGCGGGAGATACGCAGTATTTT. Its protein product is CASSLGIGLAGDTQYF.

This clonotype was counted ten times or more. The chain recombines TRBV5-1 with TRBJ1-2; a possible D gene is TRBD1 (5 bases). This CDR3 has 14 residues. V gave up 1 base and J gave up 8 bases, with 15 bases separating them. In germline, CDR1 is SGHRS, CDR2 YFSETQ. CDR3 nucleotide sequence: TGCGCCAGCAGCTTGACCTTCCCGGGGGAAGGCTACACCTTC. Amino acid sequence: CASSLTFPGEGYTF.

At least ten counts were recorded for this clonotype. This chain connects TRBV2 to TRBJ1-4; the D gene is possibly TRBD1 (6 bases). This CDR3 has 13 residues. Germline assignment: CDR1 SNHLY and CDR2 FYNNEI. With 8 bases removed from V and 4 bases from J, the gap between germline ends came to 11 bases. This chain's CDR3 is CASHGQINEKLFF. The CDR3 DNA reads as TGTGCCAGCCATGGACAGATTAATGAAAAACTGTTTTTT.

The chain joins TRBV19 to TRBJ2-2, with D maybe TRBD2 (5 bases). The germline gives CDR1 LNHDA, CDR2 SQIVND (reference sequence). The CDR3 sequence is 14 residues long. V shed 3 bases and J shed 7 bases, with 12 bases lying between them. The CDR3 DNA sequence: TGTGCCAGTAGTATTACCCCCGGGGACGGGGAGCTGTTTTTT. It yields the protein CASSITPGDGELFF.

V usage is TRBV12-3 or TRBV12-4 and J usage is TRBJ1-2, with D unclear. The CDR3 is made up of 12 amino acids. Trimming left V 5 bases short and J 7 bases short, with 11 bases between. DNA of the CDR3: TGTGCCAGCAGTCCGCTTGTAGGTGGCTACACCTTC. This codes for CASSPLVGGYTF.

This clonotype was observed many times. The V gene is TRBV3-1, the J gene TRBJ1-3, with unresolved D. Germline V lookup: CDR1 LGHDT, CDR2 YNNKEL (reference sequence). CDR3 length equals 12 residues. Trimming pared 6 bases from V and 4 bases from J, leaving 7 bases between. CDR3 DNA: TGTGCCAGCAGGGAAGAGGGAAACACCATATATTTT. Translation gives CASREEGNTIYF.

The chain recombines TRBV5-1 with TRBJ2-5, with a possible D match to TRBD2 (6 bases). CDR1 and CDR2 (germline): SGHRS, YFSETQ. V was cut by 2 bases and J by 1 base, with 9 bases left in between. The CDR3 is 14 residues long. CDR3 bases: TGCGCCAGCAGCTTCGGGAGCCTCCAAGAGACCCAGTACTTC. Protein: CASSFGSLQETQYF. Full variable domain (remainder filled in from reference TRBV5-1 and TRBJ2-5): KAGVTQTPRYLIKTRGQQVTLSCSPISGHRSVSWYQQTPGQGLQFLFEYFSETQRNKGNFPGRFSGRQFSNSRSEMNVSTLELGDSALYLCASSFGSLQETQYFGPGTRLLVL.

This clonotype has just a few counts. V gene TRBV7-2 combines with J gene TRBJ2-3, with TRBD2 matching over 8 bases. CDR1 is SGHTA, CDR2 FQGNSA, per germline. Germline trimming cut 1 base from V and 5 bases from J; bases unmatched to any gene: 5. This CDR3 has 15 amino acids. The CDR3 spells CASSLVVSGGDTQYF. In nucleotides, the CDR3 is TGTGCCAGCAGCTTAGTGGTGAGCGGGGGAGATACGCAGTATTTT.

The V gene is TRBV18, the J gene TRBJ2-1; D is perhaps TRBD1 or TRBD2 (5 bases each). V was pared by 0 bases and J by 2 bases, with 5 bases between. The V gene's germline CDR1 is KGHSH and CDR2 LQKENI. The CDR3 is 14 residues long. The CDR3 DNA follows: TGTGCCAGCTCACCACCGGGGGCCTACAATGAGCAGTTCTTC. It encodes CASSPPGAYNEQFF.

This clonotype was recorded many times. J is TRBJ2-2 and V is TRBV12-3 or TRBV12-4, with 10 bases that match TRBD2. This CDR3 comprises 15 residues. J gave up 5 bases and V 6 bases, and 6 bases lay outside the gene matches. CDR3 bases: TGTGCCAGCAGACGAGCGGGAGGGGTAACCGGGGAGCTGTTTTTT. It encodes CASRRAGGVTGELFF.